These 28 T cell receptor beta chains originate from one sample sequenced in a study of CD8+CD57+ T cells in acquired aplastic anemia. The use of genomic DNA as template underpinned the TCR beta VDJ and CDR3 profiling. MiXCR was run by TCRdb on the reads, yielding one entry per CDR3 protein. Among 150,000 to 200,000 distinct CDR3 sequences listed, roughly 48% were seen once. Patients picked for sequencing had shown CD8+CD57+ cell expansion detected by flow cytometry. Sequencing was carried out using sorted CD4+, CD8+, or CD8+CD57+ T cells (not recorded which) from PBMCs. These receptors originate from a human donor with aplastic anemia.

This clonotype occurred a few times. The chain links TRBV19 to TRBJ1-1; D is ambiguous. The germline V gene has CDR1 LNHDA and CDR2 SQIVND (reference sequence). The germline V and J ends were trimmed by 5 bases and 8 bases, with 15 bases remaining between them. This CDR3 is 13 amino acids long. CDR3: CASSSAGLGEAFF. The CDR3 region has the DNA TGTGCCAGTAGTTCGGCTGGACTGGGGGAAGCTTTCTTT.

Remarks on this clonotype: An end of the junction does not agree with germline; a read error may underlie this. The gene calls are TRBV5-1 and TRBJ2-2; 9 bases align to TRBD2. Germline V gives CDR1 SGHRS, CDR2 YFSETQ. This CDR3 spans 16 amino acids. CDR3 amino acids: CASGERTSEGTGGLFF. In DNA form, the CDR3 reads TGCGCCAGCGGCGAACGGACTAGCGAGGGCACCGGGGGGCTGTTTTTT.

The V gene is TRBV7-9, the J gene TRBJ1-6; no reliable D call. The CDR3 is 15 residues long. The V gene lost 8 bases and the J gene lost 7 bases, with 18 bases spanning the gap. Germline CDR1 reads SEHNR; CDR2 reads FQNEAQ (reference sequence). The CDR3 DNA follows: TGTGCCAGCGAGGATAGTATCGGAGCGAATTCACCCCTCCACTTT. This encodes CASEDSIGANSPLHF.

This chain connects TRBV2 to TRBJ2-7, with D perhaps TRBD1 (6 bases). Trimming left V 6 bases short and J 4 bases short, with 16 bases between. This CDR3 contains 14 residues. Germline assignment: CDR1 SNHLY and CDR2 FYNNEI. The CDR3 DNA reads TGTGCCAGCAGAGGACAGATGACCGGGTACGAGCAGTACTTC. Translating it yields CASRGQMTGYEQYF.

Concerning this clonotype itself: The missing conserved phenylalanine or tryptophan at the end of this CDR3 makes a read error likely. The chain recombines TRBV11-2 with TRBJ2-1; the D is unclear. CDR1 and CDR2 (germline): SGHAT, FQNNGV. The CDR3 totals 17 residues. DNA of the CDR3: TGTGCCGGCAGCCGCCCCAATTCACCCATTACACGCAATGAGCAGTTCCTC. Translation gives CAGSRPNSPITRNEQFL.

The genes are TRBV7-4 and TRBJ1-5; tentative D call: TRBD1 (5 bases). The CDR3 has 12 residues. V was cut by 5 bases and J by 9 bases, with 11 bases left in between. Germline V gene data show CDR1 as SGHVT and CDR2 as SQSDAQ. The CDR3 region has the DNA TGTGCCAGCAGCACTAGCGGGGCGCCCCAGCATTTT. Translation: CASSTSGAPQHF.

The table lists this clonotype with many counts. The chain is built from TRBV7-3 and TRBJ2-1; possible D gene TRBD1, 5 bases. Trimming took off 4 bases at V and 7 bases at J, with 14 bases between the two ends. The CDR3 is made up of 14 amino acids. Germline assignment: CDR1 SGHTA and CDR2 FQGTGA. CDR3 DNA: TGTGCCAGCAGCTCCGGGCCCCAGGGAAATGAGCAGTTCTTC. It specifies CASSSGPQGNEQFF.

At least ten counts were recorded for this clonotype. The CDR3: CASSFRPSGGVEQFF. The CDR3 coding sequence is TGTGCCAGCAGCTTTCGCCCTAGCGGGGGGGTTGAGCAGTTCTTC. The chain links TRBV5-6 to TRBJ2-1, with 12 bases that match TRBD2. The CDR3 extends over 15 amino acids. Unmatched junction bases numbered 6, after V lost 2 bases and J lost 9 bases. Looked up from germline, CDR1 is SGHDT and CDR2 is YYEEEE.

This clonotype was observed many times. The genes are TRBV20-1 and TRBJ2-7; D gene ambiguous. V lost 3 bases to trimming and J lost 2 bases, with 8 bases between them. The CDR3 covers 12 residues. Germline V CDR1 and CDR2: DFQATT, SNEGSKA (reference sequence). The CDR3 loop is CSASTPPYEQYF. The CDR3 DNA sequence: TGCAGTGCTAGTACACCTCCCTACGAGCAGTACTTC.

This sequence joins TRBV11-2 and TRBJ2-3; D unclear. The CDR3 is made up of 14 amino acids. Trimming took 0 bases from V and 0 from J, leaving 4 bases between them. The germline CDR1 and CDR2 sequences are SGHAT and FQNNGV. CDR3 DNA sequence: TGTGCCAGCAGCTTAGAATATAGCACAGATACGCAGTATTTT. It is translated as CASSLEYSTDTQYF.

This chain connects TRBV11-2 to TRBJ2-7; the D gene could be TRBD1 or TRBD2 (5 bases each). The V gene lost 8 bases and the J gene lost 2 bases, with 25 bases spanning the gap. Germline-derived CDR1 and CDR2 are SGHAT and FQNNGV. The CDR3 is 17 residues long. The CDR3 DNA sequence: TGTGCCAGCTCACCACCAGTGGGGACGACTCGACCCTACGAGCAGTACTTC. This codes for CASSPPVGTTRPYEQYF.

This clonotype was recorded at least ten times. CDR3 protein: CASSLRTPYGYTF. CDR3 nucleotides: TGTGCCAGCAGTTTAAGAACTCCTTATGGCTACACCTTC. The chain recombines TRBV12-3 or TRBV12-4 with TRBJ1-2; D remains unclear. The CDR3 has 13 amino acids. The V and J ends lost 2 bases and 5 bases respectively, with 9 bases between them.

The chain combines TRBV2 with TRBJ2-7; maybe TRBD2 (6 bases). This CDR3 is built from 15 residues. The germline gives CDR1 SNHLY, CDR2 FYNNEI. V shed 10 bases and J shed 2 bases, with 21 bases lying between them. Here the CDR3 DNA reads TGTGCCACCTTGGCGGGGACGGGAAGCACCTACGAGCAGTACTTC. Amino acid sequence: CATLAGTGSTYEQYF.

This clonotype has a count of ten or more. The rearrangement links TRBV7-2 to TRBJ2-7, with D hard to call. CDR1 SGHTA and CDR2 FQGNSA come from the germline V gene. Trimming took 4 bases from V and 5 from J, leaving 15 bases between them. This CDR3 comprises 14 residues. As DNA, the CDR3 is TGTGCCAGCAGCTCCCAGGTATCCCCCCACGAGCAGTACTTC. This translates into CASSSQVSPHEQYF.

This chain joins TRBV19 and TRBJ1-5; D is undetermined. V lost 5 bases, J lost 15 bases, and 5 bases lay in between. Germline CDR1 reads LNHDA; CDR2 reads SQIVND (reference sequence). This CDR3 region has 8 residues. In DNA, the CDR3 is TGTGCCAGTAGTTGTAGGCATTTT. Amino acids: CASSCRHF.

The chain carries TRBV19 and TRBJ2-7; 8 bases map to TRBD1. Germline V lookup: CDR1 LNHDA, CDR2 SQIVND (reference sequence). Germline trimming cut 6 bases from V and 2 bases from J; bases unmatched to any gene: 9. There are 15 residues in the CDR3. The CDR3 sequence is CASSRATGDPYEQYF. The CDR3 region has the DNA TGTGCCAGTAGCAGAGCGACAGGGGACCCCTACGAGCAGTACTTC. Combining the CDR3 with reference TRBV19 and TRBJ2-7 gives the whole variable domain DGGITQSPKYLFRKEGQNVTLSCEQNLNHDAMYWYRQDPGQGLRLIYYSQIVNDFQKGDIAEGYSVSREKKESFPLTVTSAQKNPTAFYLCASSRATGDPYEQYFGPGTRLTVT.

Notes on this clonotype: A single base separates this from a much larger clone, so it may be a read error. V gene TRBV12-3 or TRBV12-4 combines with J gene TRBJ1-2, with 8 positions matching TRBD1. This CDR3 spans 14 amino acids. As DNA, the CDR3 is TGTGCCAGCAGACCCTCAGGGGGCTACTATGGCTGCACCTTC. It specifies CASRPSGGYYGCTF.

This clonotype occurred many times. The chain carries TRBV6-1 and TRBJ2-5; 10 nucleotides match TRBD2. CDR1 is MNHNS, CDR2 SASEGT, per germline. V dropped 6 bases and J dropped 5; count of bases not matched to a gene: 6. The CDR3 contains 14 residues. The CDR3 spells CASRQSGGAETQYF. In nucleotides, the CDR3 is TGTGCCAGCAGGCAAAGCGGGGGGGCTGAGACCCAGTACTTC.

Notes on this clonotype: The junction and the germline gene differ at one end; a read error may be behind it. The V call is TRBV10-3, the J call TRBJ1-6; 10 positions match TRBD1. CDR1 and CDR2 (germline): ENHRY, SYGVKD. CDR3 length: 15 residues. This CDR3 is CAIGVRQGANSPLYF. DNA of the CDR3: TGTGCCATCGGTGTTCGACAGGGGGCAAATTCACCCCTCTACTTT.

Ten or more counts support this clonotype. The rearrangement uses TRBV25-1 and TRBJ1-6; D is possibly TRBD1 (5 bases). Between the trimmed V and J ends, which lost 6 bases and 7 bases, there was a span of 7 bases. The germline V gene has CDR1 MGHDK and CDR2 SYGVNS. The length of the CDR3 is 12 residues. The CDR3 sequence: CASRTANSPLHF. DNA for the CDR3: TGTGCCAGCAGGACAGCCAATTCACCCCTCCACTTT.

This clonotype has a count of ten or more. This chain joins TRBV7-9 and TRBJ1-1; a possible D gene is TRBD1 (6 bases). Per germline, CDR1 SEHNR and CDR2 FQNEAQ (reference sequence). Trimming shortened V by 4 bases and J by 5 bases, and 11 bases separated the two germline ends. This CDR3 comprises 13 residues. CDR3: CASSSNTGTEAFF. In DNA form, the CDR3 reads TGTGCCAGCAGCTCGAACACAGGGACTGAAGCTTTCTTT.

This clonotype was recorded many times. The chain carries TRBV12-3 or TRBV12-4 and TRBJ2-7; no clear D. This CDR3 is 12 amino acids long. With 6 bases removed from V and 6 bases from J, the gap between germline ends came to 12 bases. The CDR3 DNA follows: TGTGCCAGCAGCCTAAGAACCCCCGAGCAGTACTTC. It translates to CASSLRTPEQYF.

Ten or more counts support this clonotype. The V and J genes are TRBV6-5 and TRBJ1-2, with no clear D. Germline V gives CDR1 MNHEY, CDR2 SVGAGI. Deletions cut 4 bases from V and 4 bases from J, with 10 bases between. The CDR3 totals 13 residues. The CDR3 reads CASSSIPSYGYTF. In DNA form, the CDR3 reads TGTGCCAGCAGTTCTATCCCTTCCTATGGCTACACCTTC.

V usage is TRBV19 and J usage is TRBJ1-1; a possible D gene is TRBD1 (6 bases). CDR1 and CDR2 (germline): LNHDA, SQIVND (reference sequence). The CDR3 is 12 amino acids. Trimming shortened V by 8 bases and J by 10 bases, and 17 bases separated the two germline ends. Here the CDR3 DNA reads TGTGCCAGTGGGACGGGGGGCTTTGTAGCTTTCTTT. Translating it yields CASGTGGFVAFF.

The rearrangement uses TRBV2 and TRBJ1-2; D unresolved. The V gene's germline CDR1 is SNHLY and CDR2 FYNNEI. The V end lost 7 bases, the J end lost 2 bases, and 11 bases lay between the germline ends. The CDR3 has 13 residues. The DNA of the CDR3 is TGTGCCAGCACGTCAGCCAGAAACTATGGCTACACCTTC. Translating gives CASTSARNYGYTF.

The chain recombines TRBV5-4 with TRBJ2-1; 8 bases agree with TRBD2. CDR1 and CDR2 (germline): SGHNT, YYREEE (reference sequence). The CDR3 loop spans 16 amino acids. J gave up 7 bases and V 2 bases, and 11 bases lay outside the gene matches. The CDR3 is CASSLGGLAGTNEQFF. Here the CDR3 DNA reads TGTGCCAGCAGCTTAGGGGGTCTAGCGGGTACTAATGAGCAGTTCTTC.

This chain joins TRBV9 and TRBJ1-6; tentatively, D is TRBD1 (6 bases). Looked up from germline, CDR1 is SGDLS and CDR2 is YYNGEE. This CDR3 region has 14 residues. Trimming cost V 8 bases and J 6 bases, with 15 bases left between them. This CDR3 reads CASSSGTPNSPLHF. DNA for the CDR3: TGTGCCAGTAGCTCCGGGACACCTAATTCACCCCTCCACTTT.

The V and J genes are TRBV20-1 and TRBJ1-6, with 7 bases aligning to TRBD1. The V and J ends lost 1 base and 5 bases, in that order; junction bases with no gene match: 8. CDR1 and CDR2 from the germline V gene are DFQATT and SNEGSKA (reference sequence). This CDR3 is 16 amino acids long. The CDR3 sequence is CSARGPPGTDNSPLHF. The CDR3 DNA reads TGCAGTGCTAGAGGGCCCCCGGGGACAGATAATTCACCCCTCCACTTT.